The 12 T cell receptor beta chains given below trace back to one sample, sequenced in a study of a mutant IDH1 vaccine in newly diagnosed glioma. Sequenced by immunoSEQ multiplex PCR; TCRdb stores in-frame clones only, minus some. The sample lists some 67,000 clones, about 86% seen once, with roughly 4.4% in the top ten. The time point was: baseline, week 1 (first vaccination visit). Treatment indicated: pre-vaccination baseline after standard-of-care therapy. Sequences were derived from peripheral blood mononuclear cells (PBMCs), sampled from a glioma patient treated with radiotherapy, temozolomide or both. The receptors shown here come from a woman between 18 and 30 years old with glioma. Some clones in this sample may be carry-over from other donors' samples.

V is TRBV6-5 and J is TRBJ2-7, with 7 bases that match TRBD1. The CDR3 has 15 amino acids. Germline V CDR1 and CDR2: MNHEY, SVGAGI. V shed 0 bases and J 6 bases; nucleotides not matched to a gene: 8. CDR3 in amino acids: CASSYSRDSTLEQYF. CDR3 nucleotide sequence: TGTGCCAGCAGTTACTCCCGGGACAGTACCCTCGAGCAGTACTTC.

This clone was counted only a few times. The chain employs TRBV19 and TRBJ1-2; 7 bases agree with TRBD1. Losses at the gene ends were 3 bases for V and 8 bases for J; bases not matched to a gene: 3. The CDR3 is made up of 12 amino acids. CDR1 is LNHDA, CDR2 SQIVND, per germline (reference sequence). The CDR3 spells CASSIQGDGYTF. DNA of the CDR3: TGTGCCAGTAGTATCCAGGGGGACGGCTACACCTTC.

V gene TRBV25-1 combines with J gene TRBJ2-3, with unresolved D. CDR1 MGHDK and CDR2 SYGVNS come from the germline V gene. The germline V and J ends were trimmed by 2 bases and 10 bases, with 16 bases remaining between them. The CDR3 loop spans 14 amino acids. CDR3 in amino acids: CASSETLGAGAQYF. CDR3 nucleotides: TGTGCCAGCAGTGAAACTCTGGGCGCCGGAGCGCAGTATTTT.

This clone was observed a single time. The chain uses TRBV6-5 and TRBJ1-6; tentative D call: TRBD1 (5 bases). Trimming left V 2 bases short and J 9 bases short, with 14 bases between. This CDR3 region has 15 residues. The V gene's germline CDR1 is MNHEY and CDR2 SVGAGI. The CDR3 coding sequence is TGTGCCAGCAGTTACCAGATCCAGGGTAGTTCACCCCTCCACTTT. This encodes CASSYQIQGSSPLHF.

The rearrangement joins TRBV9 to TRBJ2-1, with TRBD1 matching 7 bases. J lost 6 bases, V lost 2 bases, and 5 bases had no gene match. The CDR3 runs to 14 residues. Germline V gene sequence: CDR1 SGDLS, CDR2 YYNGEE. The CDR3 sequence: CASSVKGAFNEQFF. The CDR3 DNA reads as TGTGCCAGCAGCGTCAAGGGGGCGTTCAATGAGCAGTTCTTC.

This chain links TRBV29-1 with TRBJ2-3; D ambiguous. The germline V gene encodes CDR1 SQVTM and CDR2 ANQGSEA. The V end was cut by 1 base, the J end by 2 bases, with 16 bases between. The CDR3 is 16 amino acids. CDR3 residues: CSVEGAPGRNTDTQYF. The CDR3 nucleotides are TGCAGCGTTGAAGGAGCTCCAGGAAGGAACACAGATACGCAGTATTTT.

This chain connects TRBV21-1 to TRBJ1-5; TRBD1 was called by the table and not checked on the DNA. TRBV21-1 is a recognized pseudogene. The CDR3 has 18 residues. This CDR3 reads CASSTQGQGLRGNQPQHF. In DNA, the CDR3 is TGTGCCAGCAGCACCCAAGGGCAGGGGCTTCGAGGCAATCAGCCCCAGCATTTT.

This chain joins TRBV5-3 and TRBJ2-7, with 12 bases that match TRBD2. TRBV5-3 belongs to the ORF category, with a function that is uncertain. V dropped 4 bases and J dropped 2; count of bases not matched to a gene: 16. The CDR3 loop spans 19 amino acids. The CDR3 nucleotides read TGTGCCAGAAGCGCGCGCCAATATAGGACTAGCGGGAATCCCTACGAGCAGTACTTC. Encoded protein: CARSARQYRTSGNPYEQYF.

Here the CDR3 DNA reads TGTGCCAGCAGCCGGCGGGACAGCCTCCGGATTGGGACCCATGGGGAGCAGTACTTC. Protein product: CASSRRDSLRIGTHGEQYF. V gene TRBV14 combines with J gene TRBJ2-7; D perhaps matches TRBD1 (7 bases). The V gene's germline CDR1 is SGHDN and CDR2 FVKESK. The CDR3 extends over 19 amino acids. The V gene lost 4 bases and the J gene lost 7 bases, with 32 bases spanning the gap.

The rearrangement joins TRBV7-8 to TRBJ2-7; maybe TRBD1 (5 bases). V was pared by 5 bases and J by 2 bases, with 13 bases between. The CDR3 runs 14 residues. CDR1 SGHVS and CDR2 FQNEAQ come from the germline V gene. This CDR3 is CASSPKGYTYEQYF. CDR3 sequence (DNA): TGTGCCAGCAGCCCCAAGGGGTATACCTACGAGCAGTACTTC. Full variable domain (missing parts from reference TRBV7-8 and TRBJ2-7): GAGVSQSPRYKVAKRGQDVALRCDPISGHVSLFWYQQALGQGPEFLTYFQNEAQLDKSGLPSDRFFAERPEGSVSTLKIQRTQQEDSAVYLCASSPKGYTYEQYFGPGTRLTVT.

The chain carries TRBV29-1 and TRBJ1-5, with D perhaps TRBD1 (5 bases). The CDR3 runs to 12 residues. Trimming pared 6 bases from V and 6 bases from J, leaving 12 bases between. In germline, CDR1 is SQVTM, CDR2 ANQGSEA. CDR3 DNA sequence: TGCAGCGTCTTGGACGGGGGTCAGCCCCAGCATTTT. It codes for CSVLDGGQPQHF.

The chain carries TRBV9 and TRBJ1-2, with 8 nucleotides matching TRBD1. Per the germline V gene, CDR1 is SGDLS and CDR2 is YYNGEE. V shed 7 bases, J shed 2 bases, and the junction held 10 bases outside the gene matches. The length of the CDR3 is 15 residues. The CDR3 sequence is CASVSTGGFNYGYTF. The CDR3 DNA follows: TGTGCCAGCGTCTCAACAGGGGGGTTCAACTATGGCTACACCTTC.